The 26 T cell receptor beta chains reported below all come from one sample, sequenced in a study of shared clonotypes between healthy human individuals. Sequenced by immunoSEQ multiplex PCR; TCRdb stores in-frame clones only, minus some. The table lists around 2.1 million clones, 85% to 95% of them singletons. Naive CD8 cells comprised CD45RO-negative, CCR7-positively selected cells, excluding terminally differentiated effector memory CD45RA+ cells. The sample comprised naive CD8+ T cells from PBMCs. These receptors were collected from a man aged 18-30 years in good health. Some clones in this sample may be carry-over from other donors' samples.

The CDR3 spells CASSLVSGGTGELFF. The CDR3 region has the DNA TGCGCCAGCAGCTTGGTGTCCGGTGGGACCGGGGAGCTGTTTTTT. The chain has TRBV5-1 and TRBJ2-2; no definite D call. This CDR3 is built from 15 residues. Germline V gene data show CDR1 as SGHRS and CDR2 as YFSETQ. The ends were cut back, 0 bases at V and 5 bases at J, with 11 bases in the middle.

The rearrangement joins TRBV10-3 to TRBJ1-4; D is perhaps TRBD1 (6 bases). CDR1 is ENHRY and CDR2 is SYGVKD in the germline V gene. This CDR3 has 14 amino acids. Trimming removed 8 bases at V and 7 bases at J, with 17 bases between. CDR3: CAIGHNRDIEKLFF. For the CDR3, the DNA is TGTGCCATCGGGCACAACAGGGATATTGAAAAACTGTTTTTT.

The chain has TRBV29-1 and TRBJ1-2; D might be TRBD1 (5 bases). The length of the CDR3 is 13 residues. Trimming removed 6 bases from V and 5 bases from J, with 16 bases in between. Germline V gene lookup returns CDR1 SQVTM and CDR2 ANQGSEA. The CDR3 protein is CSVAQTGGYGYTF. In nucleotides, the CDR3 is TGCAGCGTCGCCCAAACAGGCGGGTATGGCTACACCTTC.

The chain joins TRBV5-1 to TRBJ1-1; 7 bases fit TRBD1. Trimming cost V 6 bases and J 5 bases; bases outside gene matches: 19. CDR1 is SGHRS and CDR2 is YFSETQ in the germline V gene. The length of the CDR3 is 17 residues. CDR3 residues: CASNIEGAGFLGTEAFF. In nucleotides, the CDR3 is TGCGCCAGCAACATAGAGGGGGCAGGGTTTTTGGGAACTGAAGCTTTCTTT.

This sequence joins TRBV4-1 and TRBJ2-3, with unresolved D. Trimming shortened V by 1 base and J by 2 bases, and 13 bases separated the two germline ends. Germline V gene sequence: CDR1 MGHRA, CDR2 YSYEKL. The CDR3 sequence is 16 residues long. The CDR3 DNA reads as TGCGCCAGCAGCCAAGTAGCACTAACGAACACAGATACGCAGTATTTT. This translates into CASSQVALTNTDTQYF.

The rearrangement uses TRBV10-1 and TRBJ2-3; no definite D call. This CDR3 comprises 13 residues. The germline gives CDR1 WNHNN, CDR2 SYGVQD (reference sequence). V was shortened by 3 bases and J by 6 bases, with 10 bases between the two germline ends. The CDR3 loop is CASSDSLMDTQYF. CDR3 nucleotides: TGCGCCAGCAGTGATAGCCTCATGGATACGCAGTATTTT.

This sequence joins TRBV7-2 and TRBJ2-1; a possible D gene is TRBD2 (6 bases). Trimming left V 5 bases short and J 3 bases short, with 14 bases between. The germline CDR1 and CDR2 sequences are SGHTA and FQGNSA. There are 15 residues in the CDR3. The CDR3 protein is CASSPAGGNYNEQFF. In DNA, the CDR3 is TGTGCCAGCAGCCCCGCCGGCGGGAACTACAATGAGCAGTTCTTC.

The gene calls are TRBV27 and TRBJ2-7; D is unclear. Trimming left V 0 bases short and J 2 bases short, with 8 bases between. CDR1 and CDR2 from the germline V gene are MNHEY and SMNVEV (reference sequence). The CDR3 is 14 amino acids. The CDR3 sequence is CASSLSGPPYEQYF. The CDR3 DNA sequence: TGTGCCAGCAGTTTATCAGGGCCCCCCTACGAGCAGTACTTC.

The chain joins TRBV7-2 to TRBJ2-2; D is possibly TRBD1 (6 bases). This CDR3 has 15 amino acids. Trimming took 3 bases from V and 1 from J, leaving 9 bases between them. Per the germline V gene, CDR1 is SGHTA and CDR2 is FQGNSA. In DNA, the CDR3 is TGTGCCAGCAGCTTTCCACAGGGGAACACCGGGGAGCTGTTTTTT. Protein: CASSFPQGNTGELFF.

With respect to this clone: At the DNA level, this CDR3 is encoded by other sequences in the same sample as well. V and J are TRBV4-1 and TRBJ1-2, with D unresolved. The CDR3 spans 14 residues. Trimming took 1 base from V and 0 from J, leaving 6 bases between them. Looked up from germline, CDR1 is MGHRA and CDR2 is YSYEKL. The CDR3 is CASSQVGTNYGYTF. DNA for the CDR3: TGCGCCAGCAGCCAAGTAGGAACTAACTATGGCTACACCTTC.

The chain links TRBV9 to TRBJ2-1, with 9 bases matching TRBD2. The junction had 4 bases not matched to a gene; V was cut back by 0 bases and J by 0 bases. Per germline, CDR1 SGDLS and CDR2 YYNGEE. This CDR3 is 17 amino acids long. CDR3 nucleotide sequence: TGTGCCAGCAGCGTAGATCTAGCGGGACCCTCCTACAATGAGCAGTTCTTC. Protein product: CASSVDLAGPSYNEQFF.

V usage is TRBV4-1 and J usage is TRBJ2-7; D gene uncertain. Trimming shortened V by 4 bases and J by 5 bases, and 12 bases separated the two germline ends. This CDR3 region has 13 residues. Germline V gene data show CDR1 as MGHRA and CDR2 as YSYEKL. CDR3 protein: CASSPARIHEQYF. The CDR3 DNA follows: TGCGCCAGCAGCCCGGCCCGAATTCACGAGCAGTACTTC.

The chain has TRBV19 and TRBJ2-1; unclear D gene. V lost 3 bases to trimming and J lost 6 bases, with 3 bases between them. Germline V gene sequence: CDR1 LNHDA, CDR2 SQIVND (reference sequence). The CDR3 sequence is 11 residues long. CDR3 sequence: CASSIFNEQFF. Written as DNA, the CDR3 is TGTGCCAGTAGTATTTTCAATGAGCAGTTCTTC.

This clone was seen only once. Distinct nucleotide sequences in the sample also encode this CDR3. The rearrangement uses TRBV6-6 and TRBJ1-1; D unclear. The CDR3 runs to 14 residues. The germline V gene has CDR1 MNHNY and CDR2 SVGAGI (reference sequence). Deletions cut 2 bases from V and 2 bases from J, with 9 bases between. For the CDR3, the DNA is TGTGCCAGCAGTTACCCCCCCCCAAACACTGAAGCTTTCTTT. It yields the protein CASSYPPPNTEAFF.

V gene TRBV7-9 combines with J gene TRBJ2-7; TRBD1 might be the D (6 bases). Deletions cut 5 bases from V and 9 bases from J, with 17 bases between. The CDR3 is made up of 13 amino acids. Germline V lookup: CDR1 SEHNR, CDR2 FQNEAQ (reference sequence). CDR3 sequence reads: CASSPGDSLGQYF. The CDR3 nucleotides are TGTGCCAGCAGCCCAGGGGATTCCTTGGGGCAGTACTTC.

The V gene is TRBV29-1, the J gene TRBJ2-1; 8 nucleotides line up with TRBD2. The CDR3 is 13 amino acids. J gave up 8 bases and V 4 bases, and 7 bases lay outside the gene matches. Looked up from germline, CDR1 is SQVTM and CDR2 is ANQGSEA. The CDR3 region has the DNA TGCAGCGTTGTCGGGACTAGAGGGGATGAGCAGTTCTTC. Translation: CSVVGTRGDEQFF.

The V and J genes are TRBV7-3 and TRBJ2-5, with 10 positions matching TRBD2. The germline V gene encodes CDR1 SGHTA and CDR2 FQGTGA. The CDR3 contains 18 residues. V shed 4 bases and J 5 bases; nucleotides not matched to a gene: 16. The CDR3 is CASSSWGGLAGERETQYF. The DNA of the CDR3 is TGTGCCAGCAGCTCCTGGGGAGGGCTAGCGGGGGAACGGGAGACCCAGTACTTC. Full variable domain (outside the CDR3, taken from reference TRBV7-3 and TRBJ2-5): GAGVSQTPSNKVTEKGKYVELRCDPISGHTALYWYRQSLGQGPEFLIYFQGTGAADDSGLPNDRFFAVRPEGSVSTLKIQRTERGDSAVYLCASSSWGGLAGERETQYFGPGTRLLVL.

CDR3 protein: CASSLRWGSEVNTEAFF. The CDR3 DNA reads as TGTGCCAGCAGTTTACGCTGGGGGAGCGAGGTGAACACTGAAGCTTTCTTT. The V call is TRBV27, the J call TRBJ1-1; tentatively, D is TRBD1 (5 bases). Trimming removed 2 bases at V and 0 bases at J, with 16 bases between. The CDR3 is 17 residues long. Per the germline V gene, CDR1 is MNHEY and CDR2 is SMNVEV (reference sequence).

This chain uses TRBV6-1 with TRBJ1-5, with D unclear. CDR3 length: 14 residues. Germline-derived CDR1 and CDR2 are MNHNS and SASEGT. The V end lost 2 bases, the J end lost 3 bases, and 8 bases lay between the germline ends. DNA for the CDR3: TGTGCCAGCAGTGAAATGGGTTCCAATCAGCCCCAGCATTTT. This codes for CASSEMGSNQPQHF.

The rearrangement links TRBV7-2 to TRBJ2-5; D remains ambiguous. The CDR3 runs to 14 residues. Germline assignment: CDR1 SGHTA and CDR2 FQGNSA. Trimming took off 6 bases at V and 5 bases at J, with 16 bases between the two ends. CDR3 DNA sequence: TGTGCCAGCAGGGCCAGCACCACTTGGGAGACCCAGTACTTC. It specifies CASRASTTWETQYF.

This chain joins TRBV27 and TRBJ2-7; D possibly corresponds to TRBD2 (5 bases). Germline V CDR1 and CDR2: MNHEY, SMNVEV (reference sequence). This CDR3 has 15 amino acids. V lost 2 bases, J lost 4 bases, and 15 bases lay in between. CDR3 amino acids: CASSLSAGLLYEQYF. The CDR3 nucleotides read TGTGCCAGCAGTTTAAGCGCTGGACTTCTATACGAGCAGTACTTC.

V is TRBV27 and J is TRBJ2-7; D might be TRBD1 (6 bases). Looked up from germline, CDR1 is MNHEY and CDR2 is SMNVEV (reference sequence). The ends were cut back, 2 bases at V and 3 bases at J, with 14 bases in the middle. The CDR3 contains 15 residues. Here the CDR3 reads CASSLQQGKVYEQYF. The CDR3 coding sequence is TGTGCCAGCAGTTTACAACAGGGTAAAGTCTACGAGCAGTACTTC.

This clone was seen just once. V is TRBV5-1 and J is TRBJ1-5; tentatively, D is TRBD1 (5 bases). Looked up from germline, CDR1 is SGHRS and CDR2 is YFSETQ. Trimming left V 0 bases short and J 9 bases short, with 16 bases between. This CDR3 comprises 15 residues. The CDR3 loop reads CASSLVGGKGTPQHF. The DNA for the CDR3 is TGCGCCAGCAGCTTGGTAGGTGGGAAAGGGACGCCCCAGCATTTT. The complete variable domain, with remaining parts taken from reference TRBV5-1 and TRBJ1-5, reads KAGVTQTPRYLIKTRGQQVTLSCSPISGHRSVSWYQQTPGQGLQFLFEYFSETQRNKGNFPGRFSGRQFSNSRSEMNVSTLELGDSALYLCASSLVGGKGTPQHFGDGTRLSIL.

The rearrangement uses TRBV27 and TRBJ2-7; D is possibly TRBD1 (5 bases). In germline, CDR1 is MNHEY, CDR2 SMNVEV (reference sequence). This CDR3 spans 14 amino acids. The V end lost 5 bases, the J end lost 1 base, and 12 bases lay between the germline ends. DNA for the CDR3: TGTGCCAGCAGTATCTCTAGGGGTTCCTACGAGCAGTACTTC. Translation: CASSISRGSYEQYF.

The chain employs TRBV28 and TRBJ1-1; 7 bases are a match to TRBD1. The germline gives CDR1 MDHEN, CDR2 SYDVKM. V dropped 3 bases and J dropped 5; count of bases not matched to a gene: 6. The CDR3 sequence is 14 residues long. CDR3 amino acids: CASSFEGAGTEAFF. As DNA, the CDR3 is TGTGCCAGCAGTTTTGAGGGGGCAGGGACTGAAGCTTTCTTT.

Of note for this clone: This specimen includes other DNA sequences encoding the same CDR3. The rearrangement joins TRBV28 to TRBJ1-5; TRBD1 is a possible D gene (5 bases). This CDR3 is 14 amino acids long. Germline V CDR1 and CDR2: MDHEN, SYDVKM. Trimming pared 2 bases from V and 5 bases from J, leaving 10 bases between. This CDR3 reads CASSLLRADQPQHF. DNA for the CDR3: TGTGCCAGCAGTTTACTCAGGGCGGATCAGCCCCAGCATTTT.